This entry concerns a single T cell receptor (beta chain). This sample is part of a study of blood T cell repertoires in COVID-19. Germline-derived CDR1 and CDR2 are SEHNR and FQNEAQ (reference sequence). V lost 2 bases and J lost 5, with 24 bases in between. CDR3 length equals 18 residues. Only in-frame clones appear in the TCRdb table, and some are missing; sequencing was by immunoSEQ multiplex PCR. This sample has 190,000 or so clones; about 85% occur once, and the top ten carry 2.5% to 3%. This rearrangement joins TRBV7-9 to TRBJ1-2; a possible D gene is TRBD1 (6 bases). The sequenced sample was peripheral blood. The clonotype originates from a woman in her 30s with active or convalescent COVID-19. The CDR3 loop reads CASSLRDTRGAPGYGYTF. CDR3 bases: TGTGCCAGCAGCTTAAGGGACACCCGAGGGGCACCAGGGTATGGCTACACCTTC.